The 32 T cell receptor beta chains below all came from one sample that was sequenced in a study of glioma-infiltrating T cells after dendritic cell vaccination. The repertoire was sequenced with immunoSEQ multiplex PCR; TCRdb's copy has only in-frame clones and lacks some. The sample includes about 24,000 clones, 85% to 90% of them seen just once. The sample's time point: after dendritic cell vaccination, including at tumor progression/relapse. This specimen consisted of blood, obtained after dendritic cell vaccination. The receptors derive from a human donor with glioblastoma.

V is TRBV18 and J is TRBJ1-1; 8 bases align to TRBD1. Germline loops: CDR1 KGHSH, CDR2 LQKENI. CDR3 length: 14 residues. V gave up 3 bases and J gave up 3 bases; unmatched junction bases: 3. CDR3 amino acids: CASSPTGGDTEAFF. Here the CDR3 DNA reads TGTGCCAGCTCACCCACAGGGGGAGACACTGAAGCTTTCTTT.

This clone was detected a few times. This rearrangement joins TRBV4-1 to TRBJ1-6; 11 positions agree with TRBD1. CDR1 and CDR2 (germline): MGHRA, YSYEKL. The junction had 10 bases not matched to a gene; V was cut back by 1 base and J by 17 bases. The CDR3 runs to 15 residues. Here the CDR3 reads CASSQAAGQGDPVHF. DNA for the CDR3: TGCGCCAGCAGCCAAGCCGCGGGACAGGGGGATCCGGTCCACTTT.

The chain recombines TRBV2 with TRBJ2-3; D gene ambiguous. The germline V gene encodes CDR1 SNHLY and CDR2 FYNNEI. CDR3 size: 13 residues. The germline V and J ends were trimmed by 2 bases and 2 bases, with 5 bases remaining between them. CDR3 region: CASSELYTDTQYF. The CDR3 DNA follows: TGTGCCAGCAGTGAACTGTACACAGATACGCAGTATTTT.

The genes are TRBV30 and TRBJ2-3, with D possibly matching TRBD2 (7 bases). Germline values: CDR1 GTSNPN, CDR2 SVGIG (reference sequence). V dropped 0 bases and J dropped 2 bases, with 15 bases sitting between them. This CDR3 comprises 16 residues. CDR3 DNA sequence: TGTGCCTGGAGTGTACCGGGCGGGGGCTTCACAGATACGCAGTATTTT. Amino acid sequence: CAWSVPGGGFTDTQYF.

The rearrangement uses TRBV5-1 and TRBJ2-3; TRBD2 is a possible D gene (5 bases). This CDR3 has 12 residues. V lost 4 bases, J lost 4 bases, and 7 bases lay in between. Germline assignment: CDR1 SGHRS and CDR2 YFSETQ. The CDR3 is CASSLAADTQYF. CDR3 coding DNA: TGCGCCAGCAGCCTAGCTGCAGATACGCAGTATTTT.

This clone was counted only a few times. Other DNA sequences in this sample translate to the same CDR3. V gene TRBV10-3 combines with J gene TRBJ1-6; 8 positions match TRBD1. The V segment lost 6 bases and the J segment 6 bases; nucleotides outside the gene matches: 4. Germline CDR1 ENHRY, CDR2 SYGVKD. The CDR3 contains 14 residues. The CDR3 protein is CAIRRTGTNSPLHF. In DNA, the CDR3 is TGTGCCATCAGGAGGACAGGGACTAATTCACCCCTCCACTTT.

The chain has TRBV6-5 and TRBJ1-2, with D possibly being TRBD1 (5 bases). The V end lost 3 bases, the J end lost 6 bases, and 8 bases lay between the germline ends. Looked up from germline, CDR1 is MNHEY and CDR2 is SVGAGI. The CDR3 spans 12 residues. The CDR3 region has the DNA TGTGCCAGCAGTTATAGGGGCCATGGCTACACCTTC. This encodes CASSYRGHGYTF.

The chain is built from TRBV29-1 and TRBJ1-3, with D tentatively TRBD1 (5 bases). The CDR3 consists of 12 residues. The V end lost 4 bases, the J end lost 4 bases, and 8 bases lay between the germline ends. Germline-derived CDR1 and CDR2 are SQVTM and ANQGSEA. The CDR3 reads CSVVGAGNTIYF. The CDR3 DNA reads TGCAGCGTTGTAGGGGCCGGAAACACCATATATTTT. The whole variable domain, remainder taken from reference TRBV29-1 and TRBJ1-3, is SAVISQKPSRDICQRGTSLTIQCQVDSQVTMMFWYRQQPGQSLTLIATANQGSEATYESGFVIDKFPISRPNLTFSTLTVSNMSPEDSSIYLCSVVGAGNTIYFGEGSWLTVV.

The chain has TRBV4-2 and TRBJ2-1; 8 nucleotides align to TRBD1. The CDR3 is 15 residues long. V lost 2 bases, J lost 6 bases, and 6 bases stayed unmatched. Germline-derived CDR1 and CDR2 are LGHNA and YNFKEQ. CDR3 sequence (DNA): TGTGCCAGCAGCCAACCGGGACAGGCTGGCAATGAGCAGTTCTTC. Encoded protein: CASSQPGQAGNEQFF.

This chain uses TRBV27 with TRBJ2-7; D gene uncertain. CDR3 length: 13 amino acids. V lost 0 bases and J 3 bases, leaving 6 bases between the germline ends. The germline gives CDR1 MNHEY, CDR2 SMNVEV (reference sequence). The CDR3: CASSLSLGYEQYF. The CDR3, as DNA: TGTGCCAGCAGTTTATCTCTAGGCTACGAGCAGTACTTC.

The V gene is TRBV2, the J gene TRBJ1-6, with unresolved D. V lost 8 bases, J lost 0 bases, and 8 bases lay in between. There are 14 residues in the CDR3. Germline-derived CDR1 and CDR2 are SNHLY and FYNNEI. In nucleotides, the CDR3 is TGTGCCAGCCTAAGGAGCTCCTATAATTCACCCCTCCACTTT. Translated, it gives CASLRSSYNSPLHF.

The J gene is TRBJ1-2, the V gene TRBV2, with D tentatively TRBD1 (6 bases). V shed 6 bases and J shed 1 base, with 9 bases lying between them. Germline V gene sequence: CDR1 SNHLY, CDR2 FYNNEI. The CDR3 sequence is 13 residues long. CDR3 region: CASSPDSNYGYTF. The CDR3, as DNA: TGTGCCAGCAGCCCGGACAGTAACTATGGCTACACCTTC. Looking up the rest from reference TRBV2 and TRBJ1-2 gives the full variable domain: EPEVTQTPSHQVTQMGQEVILRCVPISNHLYFYWYRQILGQKVEFLVSFYNNEISEKSEIFDDQFSVERPDGSNFTLKIRSTKLEDSAMYFCASSPDSNYGYTFGSGTRLTVV.

A single count supports this clone. This chain uses TRBV30 with TRBJ1-2; the match to TRBD1 covers 10 bases. V lost 1 base, J lost 2 bases, and 4 bases stayed unmatched. The germline V gene encodes CDR1 GTSNPN and CDR2 SVGIG (reference sequence). The CDR3 sequence is 15 residues long. The CDR3 is CAWSGGQGKNYGYTF. Here the CDR3 DNA reads TGTGCCTGGAGTGGGGGACAGGGGAAAAACTATGGCTACACCTTC. The full variable domain, with the rest looked up from reference TRBV30 and TRBJ1-2, is SQTIHQWPATLVQPVGSPLSLECTVEGTSNPNLYWYRQAAGRGLQLLFYSVGIGQISSEVPQNLSASRPQDRQFILSSKKLLLSDSGFYLCAWSGGQGKNYGYTFGSGTRLTVV.

This chain connects TRBV14 to TRBJ1-6, with a weak D call TRBD1 (6 bases). Germline CDR1 is SGHDN and CDR2 is FVKESK. Trimming removed 6 bases at V and 7 bases at J, with 10 bases between. The CDR3 runs 13 residues. CDR3 in DNA: TGTGCCAGCAGTGGGCAGGGGAATTCACCCCTCCACTTT. It specifies CASSGQGNSPLHF.

The V and J genes are TRBV7-8 and TRBJ2-1; 8 bases align to TRBD2. Germline trimming cut 2 bases from V and 1 base from J; bases unmatched to any gene: 7. Germline V gene lookup returns CDR1 SGHVS and CDR2 FQNEAQ. CDR3 length: 17 residues. CDR3 protein: CASSLLAGPPSYNEQFF. For the CDR3, the DNA is TGTGCCAGCAGCTTATTAGCGGGGCCTCCATCCTACAATGAGCAGTTCTTC.

This clone appeared a single time. The rearrangement joins TRBV28 to TRBJ1-3, with D perhaps TRBD1 (5 bases). Germline V CDR1 and CDR2: MDHEN, SYDVKM. Trimming cost V 7 bases and J 2 bases, with 12 bases left between them. CDR3 length equals 14 residues. The CDR3 protein is CASIGRGTGNTIYF. The CDR3 bases are TGTGCCAGCATCGGAAGGGGAACTGGAAACACCATATATTTT.

The rearrangement links TRBV7-8 to TRBJ2-7, with 10 positions matching TRBD2. This CDR3 has 18 residues. V was pared by 1 base and J by 2 bases, with 11 bases of the junction left unmatched. CDR1 and CDR2 (germline): SGHVS, FQNEAQ. The CDR3 protein is CASSLGPPRLAGTYEQYF. The CDR3 region has the DNA TGTGCCAGCAGCTTAGGGCCCCCTCGACTAGCGGGTACCTACGAGCAGTACTTC.

The rearrangement joins TRBV15 to TRBJ2-7; 7 bases line up with TRBD2. CDR3 length: 15 residues. J was trimmed by 3 bases and V by 1 base; bases with no gene match: 6. Per the germline V gene, CDR1 is LNHNV and CDR2 is YYDKDF (reference sequence). The CDR3 DNA is TGTGCCACCAGCAGAGTGTTGGGCGGGGGCTACGAGCAGTACTTC. Its translation: CATSRVLGGGYEQYF.

This chain links TRBV15 with TRBJ1-2, with a weak D call TRBD1 (5 bases). V lost 0 bases and J 6 bases, leaving 11 bases between the germline ends. The germline V gene encodes CDR1 LNHNV and CDR2 YYDKDF (reference sequence). The CDR3 is made up of 14 amino acids. The CDR3 DNA sequence: TGTGCCACCAGCAGAGATCCCAGGGTCCATGGCTACACCTTC. This encodes CATSRDPRVHGYTF.

The chain carries TRBV5-1 and TRBJ2-5; 8 bases map to TRBD2. CDR3 length: 14 residues. CDR1 is SGHRS, CDR2 YFSETQ, per germline. J gave up 2 bases and V 3 bases, and 3 bases lay outside the gene matches. The CDR3, as DNA: TGCGCCAGCAGCTCGGGGGGGAGTCAAGAGACCCAGTACTTC. Protein sequence: CASSSGGSQETQYF.

This chain links TRBV5-1 with TRBJ1-3; the D is unclear. V lost 4 bases to trimming and J lost 4 bases, with 15 bases between them. Germline CDR1 is SGHRS and CDR2 is YFSETQ. This CDR3 region has 15 residues. CDR3 nucleotides: TGCGCCAGCAGCCTATCCCCGGGAGCCGGAAACACCATATATTTT. Amino acid sequence: CASSLSPGAGNTIYF.

V usage is TRBV18 and J usage is TRBJ1-2, with 9 bases that match TRBD1. J gave up 6 bases and V 4 bases, and 9 bases lay outside the gene matches. The germline V gene has CDR1 KGHSH and CDR2 LQKENI. This CDR3 spans 15 amino acids. The CDR3 is CASSRSPGTGNGYTF. DNA of the CDR3: TGTGCCAGCTCACGGTCCCCCGGGACAGGGAATGGCTACACCTTC.

The chain recombines TRBV5-4 with TRBJ2-7; 10 bases match TRBD2. With 0 bases clipped from V and 6 bases from J, the junction kept 6 bases outside the gene matches. The CDR3 loop spans 15 amino acids. CDR1 SGHNT and CDR2 YYREEE come from the germline V gene (reference sequence). CDR3 DNA sequence: TGTGCCAGCAGCTTGGACCTAGCGGGGGCGGCCGAGCAGTACTTC. Its protein is CASSLDLAGAAEQYF.

The chain employs TRBV5-1 and TRBJ2-3; 13 bases agree with TRBD2. Per the germline V gene, CDR1 is SGHRS and CDR2 is YFSETQ. The CDR3 covers 21 residues. V lost 4 bases to trimming and J lost 1 base; unmatched junction nucleotides: 18. The CDR3, as DNA: TGCGCCAGCAGCACCACCCGACTAGCGGGGGGAACCCACCACCGCACAGATACGCAGTATTTT. Translating gives CASSTTRLAGGTHHRTDTQYF.

The chain is built from TRBV6-1 and TRBJ2-7, with 8 positions matching TRBD2. CDR3 length: 16 amino acids. Germline trimming cut 0 bases from V and 1 base from J; bases unmatched to any gene: 5. CDR1 is MNHNS, CDR2 SASEGT, per germline. DNA of the CDR3: TGTGCCAGCAGTGAAGCGCCCGGGGGGGTATCCTACGAGCAGTACTTC. Its translation: CASSEAPGGVSYEQYF.

The chain couples TRBV7-2 to TRBJ2-1; D perhaps matches TRBD1 (6 bases). The germline V gene encodes CDR1 SGHTA and CDR2 FQGNSA. There are 13 residues in the CDR3. Trimming cost V 3 bases and J 7 bases, with 10 bases left between them. The CDR3 reads CASSFWGRNEQFF. As DNA, the CDR3 is TGTGCCAGCAGCTTCTGGGGGCGGAATGAGCAGTTCTTC.

This rearrangement joins TRBV10-3 to TRBJ1-1, with TRBD1 matching over 8 bases. Germline CDR1 ENHRY, CDR2 SYGVKD. The CDR3 sequence is 15 residues long. Germline trimming cut 6 bases from V and 1 base from J; bases unmatched to any gene: 7. DNA of the CDR3: TGTGCCATCAGCCCCGGACAGGGAGGGAACACTGAAGCTTTCTTT. Amino acid sequence: CAISPGQGGNTEAFF.

This clone has only one observation. The chain uses TRBV6-1 and TRBJ2-7, with D unclear. Per germline, CDR1 MNHNS and CDR2 SASEGT. Trimming removed 5 bases from V and 3 bases from J, with 5 bases in between. CDR3 length: 11 amino acids. CDR3 in amino acids: CASSPHYEQYF. DNA for the CDR3: TGTGCCAGCAGTCCCCACTACGAGCAGTACTTC.

The chain couples TRBV28 to TRBJ1-2; perhaps TRBD1 as D (6 bases). Per germline, CDR1 MDHEN and CDR2 SYDVKM. V dropped 7 bases and J dropped 8 bases, with 14 bases sitting between them. The CDR3 runs to 12 residues. This chain's CDR3 is CASTRSGVGYTF. The CDR3 nucleotides are TGTGCCAGCACCAGATCAGGGGTAGGCTACACCTTC.

This chain links TRBV29-1 with TRBJ1-2, with no clear D. Germline V lookup: CDR1 SQVTM, CDR2 ANQGSEA. The ends were cut back, 7 bases at V and 3 bases at J, with 15 bases in the middle. The CDR3 runs 13 residues. The CDR3 is CSDMTVADYGYTF. The CDR3 DNA sequence: TGCAGCGACATGACGGTTGCGGACTATGGCTACACCTTC.

The chain carries TRBV10-3 and TRBJ1-6; perhaps TRBD1 as D (5 bases). The germline V and J ends were trimmed by 7 bases and 7 bases, with 8 bases remaining between them. This CDR3 spans 12 amino acids. CDR1 is ENHRY and CDR2 is SYGVKD in the germline V gene. CDR3 coding DNA: TGTGCCATCAACGACAGAAATTCACCCCTCCACTTT. It is translated as CAINDRNSPLHF.

V is TRBV7-9 and J is TRBJ2-1, with 11 nucleotides matching TRBD1. The CDR3 contains 15 residues. Unmatched junction bases numbered 7, after V lost 5 bases and J lost 7 bases. Germline V lookup: CDR1 SEHNR, CDR2 FQNEAQ (reference sequence). The CDR3 loop reads CASSTRDRGWNEQFF. The CDR3 coding sequence is TGTGCCAGCAGCACTCGGGACAGGGGGTGGAATGAGCAGTTCTTC.